The 15 T cell receptor beta chains in this list originate from one sample, sequenced in a study of T-cell memory formation after mild COVID-19. TCRdb redid the calling of the 5' RACE reads with MiXCR, one entry per CDR3 protein. Of approximately 170,000 distinct CDR3 sequences in the sample, 10% to 15% are singletons; the top ten hold approximately 3.4%. The sequenced sample consisted of PBMCs or a T cell subset sorted from them (not recorded which). Every receptor here comes from a man in his late teens or twenties who had mild COVID-19 (a few samples of this study predate the infection). Cell type and time point are not known.

This clonotype came up a few times. The genes are TRBV29-1 and TRBJ2-3; the match to TRBD1 covers 10 bases. Unmatched junction bases numbered 8, after V lost 7 bases and J lost 1 base. Germline assignment: CDR1 SQVTM and CDR2 ANQGSEA. This CDR3 is 15 amino acids long. The CDR3 nucleotides read TGCAGCGAATCCACCGGGACAGGGGGCACAGATACGCAGTATTTT. It yields the protein CSESTGTGGTDTQYF.

The chain links TRBV4-3 to TRBJ2-3; 12 bases are a match to TRBD2. Germline V gene data show CDR1 as LGHNA and CDR2 as YSLEER. Trimming cost V 0 bases and J 2 bases; bases outside gene matches: 9. The CDR3 runs 19 residues. CDR3 residues: CASSQEVLAGGELTDTQYF. The DNA for the CDR3 is TGCGCCAGCAGCCAAGAAGTACTAGCGGGGGGCGAACTCACAGATACGCAGTATTTT.

This clonotype was found many times. V is TRBV20-1 and J is TRBJ2-5, with 13 bases identical to TRBD2. The CDR3 is 16 amino acids. CDR1 is DFQATT and CDR2 is SNEGSKA in the germline V gene (reference sequence). V shed 0 bases, J shed 4 bases, and the junction held 5 bases outside the gene matches. DNA of the CDR3: TGCAGTGCTAGAGATTGGACTAGCGGGGGAGGAGAGACCCAGTACTTC. Protein: CSARDWTSGGGETQYF.

This clonotype was found a few times. The chain uses TRBV7-9 and TRBJ1-6, with 10 bases aligning to TRBD1. CDR1 SEHNR and CDR2 FQNEAQ come from the germline V gene (reference sequence). The CDR3 loop spans 18 amino acids. With V trimmed by 6 bases and J by 3 bases, 11 bases remained unmatched. In DNA form, the CDR3 reads TGTGCCAGCAGTCGGAGACAGGGGGCTCACCTCTATAATTCACCCCTCCACTTT. Protein: CASSRRQGAHLYNSPLHF.

This clonotype came up a few times. The rearrangement uses TRBV28 and TRBJ1-4; D gene ambiguous. V lost 5 bases to trimming and J lost 4 bases, with 8 bases between them. The CDR3 has 13 residues. Germline V gene sequence: CDR1 MDHEN, CDR2 SYDVKM. The CDR3 is CASSRSLNEKLFF. The CDR3 coding sequence is TGTGCCAGCAGTCGAAGTCTTAATGAAAAACTGTTTTTT.

This clonotype was detected only a few times. Possible read error: a much larger clone is one base away. The J gene is TRBJ2-6, the V gene TRBV5-6, with D perhaps matching TRBD1 (5 bases). CDR1 is SGHDT and CDR2 is YYEEEE in the germline V gene. Trimming removed 7 bases at V and 0 bases at J, with 8 bases between. This CDR3 comprises 14 residues. The DNA of the CDR3 is TGTGCCAGCCTCCAGGGCTCTGGGGCCAACGTCCTGACTTTC. This codes for CASLQGSGANVLTF.

This clonotype was counted a few times. The V and J genes are TRBV5-5 and TRBJ2-5; no clear D. The CDR3 extends over 13 amino acids. V shed 2 bases and J shed 3 bases, with 8 bases lying between them. CDR1 SGHKS and CDR2 YYEKEE come from the germline V gene (reference sequence). CDR3 residues: CASSFAAEETQYF. CDR3 DNA: TGTGCCAGCAGCTTTGCTGCAGAAGAGACCCAGTACTTC.

This clonotype showed up just a few times. V gene TRBV5-1 combines with J gene TRBJ2-7, with 8 bases lining up with TRBD1. The CDR3 is 13 residues long. Germline lookup yields CDR1 SGHRS and CDR2 YFSETQ. J was trimmed by 6 bases and V by 4 bases; bases with no gene match: 6. The CDR3 loop reads CASSTDRGAEQYF. CDR3 bases: TGCGCCAGCAGCACCGACAGGGGAGCCGAGCAGTACTTC.

This clonotype was observed a handful of times. This chain uses TRBV6-4 with TRBJ2-1; TRBD1 agrees at 8 bases. CDR1 is MRHNA, CDR2 SNTAGT, per germline. CDR3 length equals 17 residues. J gave up 1 base and V 10 bases, and 15 bases lay outside the gene matches. The chain's CDR3 is CATVAGGEQGSYNEQFF. CDR3 sequence (DNA): TGTGCCACCGTGGCAGGGGGCGAACAGGGGTCCTACAATGAGCAGTTCTTC.

The gene calls are TRBV12-3 or TRBV12-4 and TRBJ2-7; D is uncertain. The CDR3 consists of 13 residues. The V and J ends lost 2 bases and 7 bases respectively, with 12 bases between them. This CDR3 reads CASSLYSSGEQYF. In DNA, the CDR3 is TGTGCCAGCAGTTTATATAGCTCAGGAGAGCAGTACTTC.

The chain's CDR3 is CASSSRTSGGPYLAQYF. The CDR3 nucleotides read TGTGCCAGCAGCTCCCGGACTAGCGGGGGGCCGTACCTTGCGCAGTATTTT. The chain uses TRBV7-9 and TRBJ2-3; TRBD2 matches 14 bases. The CDR3 has 17 residues. J lost 10 bases, V lost 4 bases, and 13 bases had no gene match. CDR1 and CDR2 from the germline V gene are SEHNR and FQNEAQ (reference sequence). The entire variable domain, with the rest obtained from reference TRBV7-9 and TRBJ2-3, is as follows: DTGVSQNPRHKITKRGQNVTFRCDPISEHNRLYWYRQTLGQGPEFLTYFQNEAQLEKSRLLSDRFSAERPKGSFSTLEIQRTEQGDSAMYLCASSSRTSGGPYLAQYFGPGTRLTVL.

This clonotype has only a few counts. This may come from a read error, since a much larger clone is one base off. The chain carries TRBV7-3 and TRBJ1-1, with 7 bases that match TRBD1. V dropped 6 bases and J dropped 1; count of bases not matched to a gene: 5. The CDR3 loop spans 14 amino acids. CDR1 is SGHTA, CDR2 FQGTGA, per germline. The CDR3 nucleotides read TGTGCCAGCAGTTCCGGGACAGCGAACACTGAAGCTTTCTTT. It yields the protein CASSSGTANTEAFF. Looking up the rest from reference TRBV7-3 and TRBJ1-1 gives the full variable domain: GAGVSQTPSNKVTEKGKYVELRCDPISGHTALYWYRQSLGQGPEFLIYFQGTGAADDSGLPNDRFFAVRPEGSVSTLKIQRTERGDSAVYLCASSSGTANTEAFFGQGTRLTVV.

J is TRBJ1-1 and V is TRBV12-3 or TRBV12-4; a weak D match, TRBD1 (6 bases). The V gene lost 0 bases and the J gene lost 3 bases, with 14 bases spanning the gap. The CDR3 sequence is 16 residues long. The CDR3: CASSLARVDRYTEAFF. CDR3 coding DNA: TGTGCCAGCAGTTTAGCAAGAGTTGACAGGTACACTGAAGCTTTCTTT.

This clonotype has only a few counts. The chain couples TRBV7-2 to TRBJ2-3, with 10 bases that match TRBD1. The trim removed 4 bases at V and 4 bases at J, leaving 5 bases unmatched. CDR1 and CDR2 (germline): SGHTA, FQGNSA. The CDR3 covers 15 residues. The CDR3 loop reads CASSSGQGNADTQYF. CDR3 coding DNA: TGTGCCAGCAGCTCGGGACAGGGGAACGCAGATACGCAGTATTTT. The entire variable domain, with the rest obtained from reference TRBV7-2 and TRBJ2-3, is as follows: GAGVSQSPSNKVTEKGKDVELRCDPISGHTALYWYRQSLGQGLEFLIYFQGNSAPDKSGLPSDRFSAERTGGSVSTLTIQRTQQEDSAVYLCASSSGQGNADTQYFGPGTRLTVL.

This CDR3 reads CASSRTADQPQHF. The CDR3 DNA sequence: TGTGCCAGCAGCCGGACAGCGGATCAGCCCCAGCATTTT. V and J are TRBV7-9 and TRBJ1-5; the D gene is possibly TRBD1 (6 bases). Germline CDR1 reads SEHNR; CDR2 reads FQNEAQ (reference sequence). V was pared by 5 bases and J by 5 bases, with 10 bases between. CDR3 length equals 13 residues.